This T cell receptor (beta chain) came from a study of blood T cell repertoires in COVID-19. Background on the study: The United States, Italy and Spain supplied acute and convalescent COVID-19 samples.

Authors' methods: Amplification of reference gene primers provided the estimated nucleated cell counts. Repertoires were generated with immunoSEQ multiplex PCR, while TCRdb's copy carries only in-frame clones and drops some. The V and J calls and clone size are taken from that table; D and trimming were inferred from the DNA. The sample gives some 58,000 clones, around 83% of which show up once; about a tenth is in the top ten. CDR1 is GTSNPN and CDR2 is SVGIG in the germline V gene (reference sequence). Trimming took 4 bases from V and 6 from J, leaving 15 bases between them. The CDR3 totals 13 residues. The Seattle site enrolled patients during active infection and followed them longitudinally.

The sequence was obtained from a man aged 50-60 years with COVID-19, enrolled during active disease. The V call is TRBV30, the J call TRBJ1-2, with a tentative D call TRBD1 (5 bases). The sample consisted of peripheral blood. As DNA, the CDR3 is TGTGCCTGGACTCCTGGCGGGGCAGATGGCTACACCTTC. This translates into CAWTPGGADGYTF. The full variable domain, with the rest looked up from reference TRBV30 and TRBJ1-2, is SQTIHQWPATLVQPVGSPLSLECTVEGTSNPNLYWYRQAAGRGLQLLFYSVGIGQISSEVPQNLSASRPQDRQFILSSKKLLLSDSGFYLCAWTPGGADGYTFGSGTRLTVV.